This T cell receptor beta chain was recorded in a study of cytomegalovirus exposure and HLA in healthy donors. Study background: Early release data held 85 million or so unique TCRs from HLA-typed donors.

The CDR3 is 13 amino acids. Germline assignment: CDR1 MGHRA and CDR2 YSYEKL. Between the trimmed V and J ends, which lost 3 bases and 5 bases, there was a span of 8 bases. PCR involved 60 Vbeta and 13 Jbeta primers. Assay used: immunoSEQ multiplex PCR; TCRdb lists only in-frame clones, some missing. The sample has some 100,000 clones; under 80% are singletons. The TCR sequence derives from a woman in her forties or fifties in good health and CMV-seropositive. The chain joins TRBV4-1 to TRBJ2-1, with a tentative D call TRBD1 (6 bases). Sequencing was carried out using PBMCs. CDR3 coding DNA: TGCGCCAGCAGCCAGAGACAGGACAATGAGCAGTTCTTC. Protein sequence: CASSQRQDNEQFF.